Presented here are 6 T cell receptor beta chains from one specimen sequenced in a study of blood T cell repertoires in COVID-19. The method was immunoSEQ multiplex PCR; TCRdb's version includes in-frame clones alone and lacks a portion of them. The data show over 150,000 clones, with approximately 85% seen just once and 12% held by the top ten. Specimen: PBMCs or T cells enriched from blood (not recorded which). These receptors all come from a man aged 40-50 years who had recovered from COVID-19.

This clone was picked up a small number of times. This rearrangement joins TRBV24-1 to TRBJ2-2; D gene uncertain. The germline gives CDR1 KGHDR, CDR2 SFDVKD. Trimming left V 5 bases short and J 9 bases short, with 12 bases between. This CDR3 has 13 amino acids. The CDR3 region has the DNA TGTGCCACCAGTGCCAATGCAGTTAGGGAGCTGTTTTTT. It yields the protein CATSANAVRELFF.

This rearrangement joins TRBV5-1 to TRBJ1-2; TRBD1 matches 8 bases. In germline, CDR1 is SGHRS, CDR2 YFSETQ. This CDR3 is built from 14 residues. V trimming: 3 bases; J trimming: 4 bases; junction bases outside the gene matches: 5. CDR3 residues: CASSSDRAAYGYTF. The DNA of the CDR3 is TGCGCCAGCAGCTCGGACAGGGCAGCCTATGGCTACACCTTC.

For this clone: At one end the junction does not follow the germline gene, possibly because of a read error. The identical CDR3 is also encoded by other nucleotide sequences in the sample. This chain links TRBV30 with TRBJ2-2; 8 positions agree with TRBD2. Germline lookup yields CDR1 GTSNPN and CDR2 SVGIG (reference sequence). The CDR3 loop spans 15 amino acids. The CDR3 is CASDPGLAGTGELFF. DNA for the CDR3: TGTGCCTCCGATCCAGGTCTAGCGGGCACCGGGGAGCTATTTTTT.

V gene TRBV6-4 combines with J gene TRBJ2-3; 9 bases fit TRBD2. CDR3 size: 19 residues. V was pared by 7 bases and J by 5 bases, with 22 bases of the junction left unmatched. Germline loops: CDR1 MRHNA, CDR2 SNTAGT. The CDR3, as DNA: TGTGCCAGCATCGACGGGTGTCTAGCGGGGATGGAAGGTTTAGATACGCAGTATTTT. This gives the protein CASIDGCLAGMEGLDTQYF.

This chain links TRBV9 with TRBJ1-3; D unresolved. CDR1 is SGDLS and CDR2 is YYNGEE in the germline V gene. V dropped 0 bases and J dropped 0 bases, with 10 bases sitting between them. CDR3 length: 16 residues. The CDR3: CASSVAVGGSGNTIYF. In DNA form, the CDR3 reads TGTGCCAGCAGCGTAGCCGTCGGCGGCTCTGGAAACACCATATATTTT.

The V gene is TRBV5-1, the J gene TRBJ2-1; 9 nucleotides line up with TRBD1. Germline V lookup: CDR1 SGHRS, CDR2 YFSETQ. The CDR3 runs to 16 residues. The V gene end was trimmed by 0 bases and the J gene end by 10 bases; junction bases not matched to a gene: 11. The CDR3 here is CASSLGGTGPRKEQFF. The CDR3 region has the DNA TGCGCCAGCAGCTTGGGTGGGACAGGGCCCCGTAAGGAGCAGTTCTTC.